The source of this TCR beta chain is a study of T-cell memory formation after mild COVID-19. Overall study findings and caveats: The study found contracting CD4+ clones mainly in CM and EM and contracting CD8+ clones in EMRA.

Trimming took off 5 bases at V and 10 bases at J, with 18 bases between the two ends. Germline-derived CDR1 and CDR2 are SEHNR and FQNEAQ (reference sequence). The CDR3 is made up of 13 amino acids. Each CDR3 protein is one row after TCRdb ran MiXCR on the 5' RACE reads. The table includes 250,000 to 300,000 distinct CDR3 sequences, around 15% detected once. This clonotype was detected only a few times. The antigen remains unidentified. The gene calls are TRBV7-9 and TRBJ2-7, with unresolved D. This TCR was sampled from a man between 18 and 35 years old who had mild COVID-19 (a few samples of this study predate the infection). Cell type and time point are not known. Source material: PBMCs or a T cell subset sorted from them (not recorded which). CDR3 DNA sequence: TGTGCCAGCAGCCCCACCTCCGGGCTACCCCAGTACGTC. Translating gives CASSPTSGLPQYV.